These 8 T cell receptor beta chains were sequenced from one sample in a study of T cell repertoires in cytomegalovirus infection. TCRdb itself ran the reads through MiXCR, one entry per CDR3 protein. This sample has approximately 470,000 distinct CDR3 sequences; more than 40% occur once, and the top ten carry roughly two fifths. The antigens of these receptors remain unknown. Sequenced material: cultured PBMCs, taken from culture after CMV antigen stimulation. The source of these receptors is a human donor in good health (CMV status not recorded). Some clones in this sample may be carry-over from other donors' samples.

This chain joins TRBV11-2 and TRBJ2-1, with 10 bases lining up with TRBD2. Germline CDR1 and CDR2: SGHAT and FQNNGV. The CDR3 is made up of 18 amino acids. The J segment lost 5 bases and the V segment lost 5 bases, leaving 15 bases of the junction unmatched. CDR3 nucleotides: TGTGCCAGCAGCCTGAGTCTTTATAGCGGGAGGCAGAACAATGAGCAGTTCTTC. The encoded protein is CASSLSLYSGRQNNEQFF.

The CDR3 coding sequence is TGTGCCACCAGCCGACTAGCCCAGTCCCAAGAGACCCAGTACTTC. It translates to CATSRLAQSQETQYF. The chain recombines TRBV15 with TRBJ2-5; TRBD2 matches at 7 bases. The CDR3 spans 15 residues. Germline V gives CDR1 LNHNV, CDR2 YYDKDF (reference sequence). V was clipped by 5 bases and J by 1 base; unmatched bases: 7.

This clonotype was counted between two and nine times. The chain links TRBV12-3 or TRBV12-4 to TRBJ2-4; TRBD1 aligns across 9 bases. With V trimmed by 6 bases and J by 8 bases, 11 bases remained unmatched. This CDR3 is 15 amino acids long. The CDR3 loop is CASSRPGQGRDIQYF. For the CDR3, the DNA is TGTGCCAGCAGCCGGCCGGGACAGGGTAGGGACATTCAGTACTTC.

V gene TRBV6-2 or TRBV6-3 combines with J gene TRBJ1-1, with D possibly matching TRBD1 (6 bases). CDR1 and CDR2 (germline): MNHEY, SVGEGT. V was clipped by 2 bases and J by 3 bases, with 10 bases between them. There are 14 residues in the CDR3. CDR3 nucleotide sequence: TGTGCCAGCAGTTACGACGAGGGGGACACTGAAGCTTTCTTT. It is translated as CASSYDEGDTEAFF.

The V and J genes are TRBV11-2 and TRBJ2-3, with 14 positions matching TRBD2. The CDR3 consists of 18 residues. Unmatched junction bases numbered 3, after V lost 1 base and J lost 0 bases. CDR1 and CDR2 (germline): SGHAT, FQNNGV. The CDR3 region has the DNA TGTGCCAGCAGCTTAGGGCGACTAGCGGGAGGGAGCACAGATACGCAGTATTTT. Residues: CASSLGRLAGGSTDTQYF. Combining the CDR3 with reference TRBV11-2 and TRBJ2-3 gives the whole variable domain EAGVAQSPRYKIIEKRQSVAFWCNPISGHATLYWYQQILGQGPKLLIQFQNNGVVDDSQLPKDRFSAERLKGVDSTLKIQPAKLEDSAVYLCASSLGRLAGGSTDTQYFGPGTRLTVL.

The rearrangement joins TRBV11-2 to TRBJ1-1, with 8 bases aligning to TRBD1. The CDR3 is 12 residues long. With V trimmed by 5 bases and J by 10 bases, 6 bases remained unmatched. Germline V lookup: CDR1 SGHAT, CDR2 FQNNGV. The chain's CDR3 is CASSRDRSLAFF. Here the CDR3 DNA reads TGTGCCAGCAGCCGGGACAGGTCCTTAGCTTTCTTT.

The chain couples TRBV7-2 to TRBJ1-1; TRBD1 agrees at 9 bases. Germline values: CDR1 SGHTA, CDR2 FQGNSA. The CDR3 spans 14 residues. Trimming cost V 4 bases and J 4 bases; bases outside gene matches: 4. The CDR3: CASSSQQGATEAFF. DNA for the CDR3: TGTGCCAGCAGCTCCCAACAGGGGGCCACTGAAGCTTTCTTT. The full variable domain, its missing parts supplied by reference TRBV7-2 and TRBJ1-1, is GAGVSQSPSNKVTEKGKDVELRCDPISGHTALYWYRQSLGQGLEFLIYFQGNSAPDKSGLPSDRFSAERTGGSVSTLTIQRTQQEDSAVYLCASSSQQGATEAFFGQGTRLTVV.

The rearrangement uses TRBV10-3 and TRBJ2-4, with D tentatively TRBD2 (5 bases). The CDR3 covers 16 residues. The germline V and J ends were trimmed by 3 bases and 0 bases, with 12 bases remaining between them. Germline values: CDR1 ENHRY, CDR2 SYGVKD. For the CDR3, the DNA is TGTGCCATCAGTGAAGCGGCGGGTCTAGCCAAAAACATTCAGTACTTC. Its translation is CAISEAAGLAKNIQYF.